The 18 T cell receptor beta chains reported below all come from one sample, sequenced in a study of metastatic and nonmetastatic thyroid tumors (dated by TCRdb to 2018 to 2020). To prepare the library, PCR was applied. The sequencer was an Illumina HiSeq 4000. TCRdb trimmed public reads at Q25 via fastp, called clones via MiXCR and kept in-frame beta chains. The sample contains about 92,000 clones, around 14% of them found a single time. About 3.6% of the sample rests with the top ten. Before undergoing thyroid surgery, none of the patients had been given any kind of treatment. Sequenced input: blood. These receptor sequences come from a female donor with papillary thyroid cancer or a benign thyroid nodule (not recorded which). Some clones in this sample may be carry-over from other donors' samples.

The V and J genes are TRBV20-1 and TRBJ1-1, with D possibly TRBD1 on 5 matching bases. The V gene's germline CDR1 is DFQATT and CDR2 SNEGSKA (reference sequence). The CDR3 length is 16 residues. Trimming removed 0 bases from V and 1 base from J, with 15 bases in between. In nucleotides, the CDR3 is TGCAGTGCTAGAGATGTAGGGGCCGTTGGGAACACTGAAGCTTTCTTT. It codes for CSARDVGAVGNTEAFF.

This clone was observed many times. The chain employs TRBV7-8 and TRBJ2-1; 8 bases agree with TRBD2. The J segment lost 4 bases and the V segment lost 2 bases, leaving 7 bases of the junction unmatched. The V gene's germline CDR1 is SGHVS and CDR2 FQNEAQ. This CDR3 region has 16 residues. This CDR3 reads CASSLSTSGYYNEQFF. The CDR3 nucleotides are TGTGCCAGCAGCTTATCAACTAGCGGATATTACAATGAGCAGTTCTTC.

CDR3 nucleotide sequence: TGCAGTGCTAGAGGAGGGGGGCTGGCCTACGAGCAGTACTTC. It is translated as CSARGGGLAYEQYF. The V gene is TRBV20-1, the J gene TRBJ2-7, with D perhaps matching TRBD1 or TRBD2 (6 bases each). Germline assignment: CDR1 DFQATT and CDR2 SNEGSKA (reference sequence). V was clipped by 1 base and J by 2 bases, with 12 bases between them. This CDR3 spans 14 amino acids.

There are many counts of this clone. The V gene is TRBV5-5, the J gene TRBJ2-7, with D possibly TRBD2 on 5 matching bases. V was cut by 0 bases and J by 2 bases, with 9 bases left in between. CDR1 and CDR2 from the germline V gene are SGHKS and YYEKEE (reference sequence). The CDR3 length is 14 residues. The CDR3 DNA sequence: TGTGCCAGCAGCTTGGCGAGGGCGACCTACGAGCAGTACTTC. It yields the protein CASSLARATYEQYF. The full variable domain, completed using reference TRBV5-5 and TRBJ2-7, is DAGVTQSPTHLIKTRGQQVTLRCSPISGHKSVSWYQQVLGQGPQFIFQYYEKEERGRGNFPDRFSARQFPNYSSELNVNALLLGDSALYLCASSLARATYEQYFGPGTRLTVT.

The table lists this clone with a few counts. This may arise from a read error, as a much more abundant clone is one base away. The chain links TRBV2 to TRBJ2-4; D is undetermined. The germline CDR1 and CDR2 sequences are SNHLY and FYNNEI. CDR3 length: 11 residues. Trimming took off 4 bases at V and 5 bases at J, with 3 bases between the two ends. CDR3 in amino acids: CASSVENIQYF. CDR3 nucleotides: TGTGCCAGCAGTGTGGAAAACATTCAGTACTTC.

This clone showed up many times. V gene TRBV2 combines with J gene TRBJ2-7; D is perhaps TRBD1 (6 bases). Trimming shortened V by 10 bases and J by 0 bases, and 16 bases separated the two germline ends. The CDR3 runs to 14 residues. Germline V lookup: CDR1 SNHLY, CDR2 FYNNEI. The CDR3 region has the DNA TGTGCCACCCGCTCAGGGACATCCTCCTACGAGCAGTACTTC. This sequence encodes CATRSGTSSYEQYF.

The table lists this clone with many counts. The chain combines TRBV13 with TRBJ2-1; 9 nucleotides match TRBD2. CDR3 length equals 16 residues. The germline V gene encodes CDR1 PRHDT and CDR2 FYEKMQ (reference sequence). V was pared by 3 bases and J by 4 bases, with 7 bases of the junction left unmatched. This CDR3 is CASSLPGGGEYNEQFF. The CDR3 region has the DNA TGTGCCAGCAGCTTGCCGGGCGGGGGGGAATACAATGAGCAGTTCTTC.

This clone was counted only a few times. Being one base from a much bigger clone, this may be a read error. The chain is built from TRBV28 and TRBJ2-4, with 7 bases identical to TRBD2. Germline assignment: CDR1 MDHEN and CDR2 SYDVKM. The CDR3 is made up of 14 amino acids. Trimming at V came to 2 bases and at J to 8 bases, leaving 6 bases not matched to a gene. CDR3 residues: CASSLGGGRYIQYF. The DNA for the CDR3 is TGTGCCAGCAGTTTAGGGGGGGGGAGGTACATTCAGTACTTC.

This clone was recorded at least ten times. V gene TRBV19 combines with J gene TRBJ2-1; 9 nucleotides agree with TRBD1. Trimming at V came to 4 bases and at J to 8 bases, leaving 9 bases not matched to a gene. CDR3 length: 15 residues. Germline CDR1 reads LNHDA; CDR2 reads SQIVND (reference sequence). The CDR3 here is CASSKTGGAIDEQFF. The CDR3 DNA is TGTGCCAGTAGTAAGACAGGGGGGGCAATTGATGAGCAGTTCTTC.

Of note for this clone: A much larger clone differs from this one at a single base, so this may be a read error. The identical CDR3 is also encoded by other nucleotide sequences in the sample. The J gene is TRBJ2-2, the V gene TRBV29-1; D is ambiguous. Trimming shortened V by 2 bases and J by 5 bases, and 12 bases separated the two germline ends. The CDR3 covers 14 residues. CDR1 is SQVTM, CDR2 ANQGSEA, per germline. For the CDR3, the DNA is TGCAGCGTTGAAACGGGTGCAGGAACCGGGGAGCTGTTTTTT. Its translation: CSVETGAGTGELFF.

The table lists this clone with many counts. This rearrangement joins TRBV3-1 to TRBJ2-2; D ambiguous. Germline lookup yields CDR1 LGHDT and CDR2 YNNKEL (reference sequence). This CDR3 has 16 amino acids. Trimming removed 0 bases from V and 5 bases from J, with 13 bases in between. CDR3 nucleotides: TGTGCCAGCAGCCAAGATCCGGGTGGGATTACCGGGGAGCTGTTTTTT. Amino acids: CASSQDPGGITGELFF. Full variable domain (rest looked up from reference TRBV3-1 and TRBJ2-2): DTAVSQTPKYLVTQMGNDKSIKCEQNLGHDTMYWYKQDSKKFLKIMFSYNNKELIINETVPNRFSPKSPDKAHLNLHINSLELGDSAVYFCASSQDPGGITGELFFGEGSRLTVL.

There are a few counts of this clone. Germline and junction disagree at one end, which may indicate a read error. The genes are TRBV27 and TRBJ1-5, with a possible D match to TRBD1 (5 bases). CDR1 is MNHEY, CDR2 SMNVEV, per germline (reference sequence). CDR3 size: 17 residues. Written as DNA, the CDR3 is TGTGCCAGCAGTTTAGGTCGGTGCAGGGCCGCCAATCGGCCCCAGCATTTT. Translated, it gives CASSLGRCRAANRPQHF.

This clone was picked up many times. This rearrangement joins TRBV2 to TRBJ2-3; D unclear. Germline lookup yields CDR1 SNHLY and CDR2 FYNNEI. CDR3 length: 14 amino acids. V lost 10 bases to trimming and J lost 4 bases, with 18 bases between them. CDR3 region: CANKREGRPDTQYF. For the CDR3, the DNA is TGTGCCAACAAAAGGGAAGGAAGGCCAGATACGCAGTATTTT.

Points on this clone: A single base separates this from a much larger clone, so it may be a read error. This chain joins TRBV6-2 or TRBV6-3 and TRBJ2-6; TRBD1 agrees at 9 bases. Germline lookup yields CDR1 MNHEY and CDR2 SVGEGT. The length of the CDR3 is 16 residues. The CDR3 DNA follows: TGTGCCAGCACCAAGGGACAGGGATCTGGGTCCAACGTCCTGACTTTC. Translating it yields CASTKGQGSGSNVLTF.

This clone was counted ten times or more. This chain joins TRBV19 and TRBJ2-2; D is possibly TRBD2 (6 bases). V was trimmed by 6 bases and J by 3 bases, leaving 11 bases between them. There are 14 residues in the CDR3. The V gene's germline CDR1 is LNHDA and CDR2 SQIVND (reference sequence). The CDR3 nucleotides read TGTGCCAGTAGGTCGGGACTCTACACCGGGGAGCTGTTTTTT. This translates into CASRSGLYTGELFF.

This clone occurred many times. This rearrangement joins TRBV10-3 to TRBJ2-5; 7 bases align to TRBD1. From germline, CDR1 is ENHRY and CDR2 SYGVKD. This CDR3 region has 15 residues. Trimming removed 6 bases from V and 0 bases from J; junction bases left unmatched: 7. The CDR3 nucleotides are TGTGCCATCAGGGGGGACAGACCCTACCAAGAGACCCAGTACTTC. It yields the protein CAIRGDRPYQETQYF.

This clone occurred many times. This chain joins TRBV13 and TRBJ2-2; D unresolved. Between the trimmed V and J ends, which lost 0 bases and 1 base, there was a span of 6 bases. Germline loops: CDR1 PRHDT, CDR2 FYEKMQ (reference sequence). This CDR3 comprises 15 residues. CDR3: CASSLGIMNTGELFF. The CDR3 nucleotides read TGTGCCAGCAGCTTAGGAATTATGAACACCGGGGAGCTGTTTTTT.

Details on this clone: A much larger clone differs from this one at a single base, so this may be a read error. This chain connects TRBV5-4 to TRBJ1-2, with 7 bases matching TRBD1. Germline V gene lookup returns CDR1 SGHNT and CDR2 YYREEE (reference sequence). J gave up 8 bases and V 6 bases, and 10 bases lay outside the gene matches. This CDR3 is built from 13 residues. The CDR3 coding sequence is TGTGCCAGCATCCACGACAGGGAGAGCGGCTACACCTTC. As protein: CASIHDRESGYTF.